This T cell receptor (beta chain) originates from a study of Tregs in tolerant kidney transplant recipients. Only a few counts were recorded for this clone. CD4+CD25+CD127- Tregs, CD4+CD25- non-Tregs, CD4 and CD8 cells were sorted. This CDR3 region has 15 residues. The V end was cut by 8 bases, the J end by 8 bases, with 22 bases between. Germline V gene sequence: CDR1 SGHRS, CDR2 YFSETQ. Clones were read by immunoSEQ multiplex PCR, and TCRdb kept only the in-frame ones, dropping some. This repertoire shows about 69,000 clones, 85% to 90% found once; its top ten account for about 0.37%. The starting material was CD4+ T cells from blood, obtained before the transplant. The chain uses TRBV5-1 and TRBJ2-2, with D possibly matching TRBD2 (6 bases). The receptor's source is a human donor who received a combined kidney and bone marrow transplant. The DNA of the CDR3 is TGCGCCAGTGGGACCGGGACTCCCGGTTCAGGGGAGCTGTTTTTT. This gives the protein CASGTGTPGSGELFF. The full variable domain, rest sourced from reference TRBV5-1 and TRBJ2-2, is KAGVTQTPRYLIKTRGQQVTLSCSPISGHRSVSWYQQTPGQGLQFLFEYFSETQRNKGNFPGRFSGRQFSNSRSEMNVSTLELGDSALYLCASGTGTPGSGELFFGEGSRLTVL.